Below, 21 T cell receptor beta chains from the same sample are listed, as sequenced in a study of cytomegalovirus exposure and HLA in healthy donors. PCR used 60 Vbeta primers and 13 Jbeta primers. Generated by immunoSEQ multiplex PCR, the TCRdb table keeps only in-frame clones and is missing some. The sample carries roughly 200,000 clones, roughly 80% recorded once. Specimen: PBMCs. These receptors came from a woman under 30 in good health and CMV-seronegative.

This rearrangement joins TRBV27 to TRBJ2-1, with 9 bases matching TRBD2. The CDR3 is made up of 16 amino acids. V shed 5 bases and J 1 base; nucleotides not matched to a gene: 6. The V gene's germline CDR1 is MNHEY and CDR2 SMNVEV (reference sequence). Here the CDR3 DNA reads TGTGCCAGCAGTCCCCGAACTAGCGGGTCCTACAATGAGCAGTTCTTC. Translation gives CASSPRTSGSYNEQFF.

The chain is built from TRBV10-1 and TRBJ1-4, with 7 bases matching TRBD1. With 6 bases clipped from V and 5 bases from J, the junction kept 6 bases outside the gene matches. Germline loops: CDR1 WNHNN, CDR2 SYGVQD (reference sequence). The CDR3 totals 14 residues. The CDR3 DNA sequence: TGCGCCAGCAGCTCGGGACAGCTCAATGAAAAACTGTTTTTT. Protein: CASSSGQLNEKLFF.

The rearrangement uses TRBV5-1 and TRBJ1-3; 8 positions agree with TRBD1. The germline V gene has CDR1 SGHRS and CDR2 YFSETQ. The CDR3 is 13 amino acids. The ends lost 0 bases at V and 11 bases at J; junction bases unmatched: 4. CDR3 amino acids: CASSLDGQGAIYF. The CDR3, as DNA: TGCGCCAGCAGCTTGGATGGACAGGGCGCCATATATTTT. The variable domain in full, with the rest retrieved from reference TRBV5-1 and TRBJ1-3, is KAGVTQTPRYLIKTRGQQVTLSCSPISGHRSVSWYQQTPGQGLQFLFEYFSETQRNKGNFPGRFSGRQFSNSRSEMNVSTLELGDSALYLCASSLDGQGAIYFGEGSWLTVV.

The chain couples TRBV4-3 to TRBJ1-1; D may be TRBD1 (6 bases). Germline V gene sequence: CDR1 LGHNA, CDR2 YSLEER. CDR3 length: 18 residues. V was clipped by 0 bases and J by 0 bases, with 17 bases between them. This chain's CDR3 is CASSQDLIGGLMNTEAFF. For the CDR3, the DNA is TGCGCCAGCAGCCAAGATTTGATTGGGGGCCTGATGAACACTGAAGCTTTCTTT.

This clone was detected only a few times. V usage is TRBV30 and J usage is TRBJ2-2, with 7 bases lining up with TRBD2. The germline V gene encodes CDR1 GTSNPN and CDR2 SVGIG (reference sequence). V dropped 2 bases and J dropped 1; count of bases not matched to a gene: 4. This CDR3 spans 15 amino acids. The CDR3 nucleotides read TGTGCCTGGAGTATCGGCGGGGGGAACACCGGGGAGCTGTTTTTT. Protein product: CAWSIGGGNTGELFF.

The genes are TRBV7-9 and TRBJ1-2, with 10 bases fitting TRBD1. V gave up 7 bases and J gave up 7 bases; unmatched junction bases: 3. Germline CDR1 reads SEHNR; CDR2 reads FQNEAQ (reference sequence). CDR3 length equals 12 residues. The CDR3 sequence is CASTRTGGGYTF. The CDR3 nucleotides read TGTGCCAGCACCCGGACAGGGGGTGGCTACACCTTC.

CDR3 sequence (DNA): TGCGCCAGCAGCTTACTAGCTCGGGGCACAGATACGCAGTATTTT. This encodes CASSLLARGTDTQYF. This chain links TRBV5-1 with TRBJ2-3; D perhaps matches TRBD2 (6 bases). The CDR3 loop spans 15 amino acids. Trimming pared 2 bases from V and 1 base from J, leaving 11 bases between. From germline, CDR1 is SGHRS and CDR2 YFSETQ.

The chain carries TRBV28 and TRBJ1-1, with a possible D match to TRBD1 (5 bases). This CDR3 contains 14 residues. Trimming shortened V by 3 bases and J by 1 base, and 9 bases separated the two germline ends. Germline CDR1 MDHEN, CDR2 SYDVKM. The CDR3 sequence is CASSFLTENTEAFF. DNA for the CDR3: TGTGCCAGCAGTTTCCTGACAGAGAACACTGAAGCTTTCTTT. Together with reference TRBV28 and TRBJ1-1, the CDR3 gives the full variable domain: DVKVTQSSRYLVKRTGEKVFLECVQDMDHENMFWYRQDPGLGLRLIYFSYDVKMKEKGDIPEGYSVSREKKERFSLILESASTNQTSMYLCASSFLTENTEAFFGQGTRLTVV.

In this sample, this clone turned up a few times. This chain links TRBV6-1 with TRBJ2-7, with D uncertain. The germline V gene encodes CDR1 MNHNS and CDR2 SASEGT. The CDR3 spans 14 residues. With 0 bases removed from V and 3 bases from J, the gap between germline ends came to 9 bases. CDR3 in amino acids: CASSEAHSRYEQYF. CDR3 bases: TGTGCCAGCAGTGAAGCGCACAGTCGCTACGAGCAGTACTTC.

The chain carries TRBV5-6 and TRBJ2-5; TRBD1 matches at 7 bases. The assigned J gene may be wrong: the sequence end matches TRBJ2-7 better. The CDR3 is 15 amino acids. Germline lookup yields CDR1 SGHDT and CDR2 YYEEEE. The CDR3 region is CASSSLSRDSNEQYF. CDR3 DNA sequence: TGTGCCAGCAGCTCCTTGTCCCGGGACAGCAACGAGCAGTACTTC.

The chain carries TRBV20-1 and TRBJ1-2; D possibly corresponds to TRBD1 (6 bases). This CDR3 is 11 amino acids long. CDR1 is DFQATT, CDR2 SNEGSKA, per germline (reference sequence). The V and J ends lost 6 bases and 7 bases respectively, with 12 bases between them. The CDR3 loop is CSAAGAGGYTF. As DNA, the CDR3 is TGCAGTGCGGCGGGGGCGGGTGGCTACACCTTC.

The chain joins TRBV6-5 to TRBJ2-1; D might be TRBD2 (6 bases). CDR1 and CDR2 (germline): MNHEY, SVGAGI. Trimming removed 4 bases from V and 1 base from J, with 14 bases in between. The CDR3 spans 16 residues. CDR3 amino acids: CASSFTSGRSYNEQFF. The CDR3, as DNA: TGTGCCAGCAGTTTCACCTCGGGGAGGTCCTACAATGAGCAGTTCTTC.

This chain connects TRBV2 to TRBJ1-1, with 7 nucleotides matching TRBD1. The ends lost 10 bases at V and 7 bases at J; junction bases unmatched: 9. The CDR3 consists of 12 residues. Per germline, CDR1 SNHLY and CDR2 FYNNEI. The CDR3 coding sequence is TGTGCCACCCAGGGGGTTCGAGGTGAAGCTTTCTTT. It specifies CATQGVRGEAFF.

The table lists this clone with a few counts. This chain links TRBV5-6 with TRBJ1-1, with D possibly being TRBD1 (5 bases). The CDR3 totals 14 residues. The V gene lost 6 bases and the J gene lost 0 bases, with 12 bases spanning the gap. Looked up from germline, CDR1 is SGHDT and CDR2 is YYEEEE. CDR3 nucleotide sequence: TGTGCCAGCATCCCCCGGGGGATGAACACTGAAGCTTTCTTT. It is translated as CASIPRGMNTEAFF.

The chain carries TRBV18 and TRBJ1-4; TRBD1 might be the D (5 bases). Germline-derived CDR1 and CDR2 are KGHSH and LQKENI. This CDR3 is 14 amino acids long. Trimming removed 2 bases from V and 2 bases from J, with 6 bases in between. The CDR3 nucleotides read TGTGCCAGCTCACCAGGGGCGACTAATGAAAAACTGTTTTTT. This codes for CASSPGATNEKLFF.

This clone was observed a single time. The V and J genes are TRBV30 and TRBJ1-6; D call uncertain. Germline V gene data show CDR1 as GTSNPN and CDR2 as SVGIG (reference sequence). The V end was cut by 4 bases, the J end by 0 bases, with 10 bases between. This CDR3 is built from 15 residues. CDR3 amino acids: CAWIGEGSYNSPLHF. The CDR3 DNA is TGTGCCTGGATAGGCGAGGGCTCCTATAATTCACCCCTCCACTTT.

This clone has just one count. J is TRBJ1-2 and V is TRBV5-1; possibly TRBD1 for D (5 bases). The length of the CDR3 is 13 residues. Trimming pared 2 bases from V and 4 bases from J, leaving 9 bases between. The germline CDR1 and CDR2 sequences are SGHRS and YFSETQ. In DNA form, the CDR3 reads TGCGCCAGCAGCTTAGCAGGGTCCTATGGCTACACCTTC. It yields the protein CASSLAGSYGYTF.

V is TRBV5-4 and J is TRBJ2-1; D gene uncertain. This CDR3 contains 15 residues. V lost 4 bases and J 0 bases, leaving 11 bases between the germline ends. The germline V gene has CDR1 SGHNT and CDR2 YYREEE (reference sequence). CDR3 DNA sequence: TGTGCCAGCAGCCAAGACTCGAGCTCCTACAATGAGCAGTTCTTC. It translates to CASSQDSSSYNEQFF. Looking up the rest from reference TRBV5-4 and TRBJ2-1 gives the full variable domain: ETGVTQSPTHLIKTRGQQVTLRCSSQSGHNTVSWYQQALGQGPQFIFQYYREEENGRGNFPPRFSGLQFPNYSSELNVNALELDDSALYLCASSQDSSSYNEQFFGPGTRLTVL.

V and J are TRBV5-4 and TRBJ2-2, with 11 bases fitting TRBD1. In germline, CDR1 is SGHNT, CDR2 YYREEE (reference sequence). The CDR3 contains 16 residues. The J segment lost 6 bases and the V segment lost 4 bases, leaving 8 bases of the junction unmatched. Here the CDR3 reads CASSNAGTGGSGELFF. CDR3 bases: TGTGCCAGCAGCAATGCCGGGACAGGGGGTTCCGGGGAGCTGTTTTTT.

This clone was recorded a few times. The chain recombines TRBV2 with TRBJ1-4; 7 bases fit TRBD1. V shed 9 bases and J 9 bases; nucleotides not matched to a gene: 13. This CDR3 region has 14 residues. Germline assignment: CDR1 SNHLY and CDR2 FYNNEI. The DNA of the CDR3 is TGTGCCAGTGGTCGGGACAGCGACGGGCAAAAACTGTTTTTT. It yields the protein CASGRDSDGQKLFF.

V usage is TRBV2 and J usage is TRBJ1-5; D gene unclear. The V end lost 9 bases, the J end lost 4 bases, and 7 bases lay between the germline ends. Germline V CDR1 and CDR2: SNHLY, FYNNEI. The CDR3 covers 11 residues. In DNA form, the CDR3 reads TGTGCCAGTGGACTGAATCAGCCCCAGCATTTT. Protein: CASGLNQPQHF.